Presented here are 5 T cell receptor beta chains from one specimen sequenced in a study of cytomegalovirus exposure and HLA in healthy donors. PCR employed 60 Vbeta and 13 Jbeta primers. Assay used: immunoSEQ multiplex PCR; TCRdb lists only in-frame clones, some missing. The top ten hold around 1.3% of the sample, which has under 150,000 clones, over 70% seen once. The sample was PBMCs. All receptors come from a woman aged 35 to 49 in good health and CMV-seronegative.

The chain joins TRBV13 to TRBJ2-2; perhaps TRBD2 as D (5 bases). From germline, CDR1 is PRHDT and CDR2 FYEKMQ (reference sequence). Deletions cut 2 bases from V and 5 bases from J, with 9 bases between. CDR3 length: 14 residues. The CDR3 is CASSLLEGTGELFF. The CDR3 DNA sequence: TGTGCCAGCAGCTTACTAGAGGGAACCGGGGAGCTGTTTTTT. The entire variable domain, with the rest obtained from reference TRBV13 and TRBJ2-2, is as follows: AAGVIQSPRHLIKEKRETATLKCYPIPRHDTVYWYQQGPGQDPQFLISFYEKMQSDKGSIPDRFSAQQFSDYHSELNMSSLELGDSALYFCASSLLEGTGELFFGEGSRLTVL.

This clone occurred once. The CDR3 is CASSERGIQGGYGYTF. The CDR3 region has the DNA TGTGCCAGCAGCGAAAGAGGTATCCAAGGGGGTTATGGCTACACCTTC. The chain links TRBV7-9 to TRBJ1-2; tentative D call: TRBD1 (6 bases). V lost 5 bases, J lost 5 bases, and 21 bases lay in between. This CDR3 spans 16 amino acids. Germline V lookup: CDR1 SEHNR, CDR2 FQNEAQ (reference sequence).

V gene TRBV19 combines with J gene TRBJ1-2; D is ambiguous. Germline lookup yields CDR1 LNHDA and CDR2 SQIVND (reference sequence). The V and J ends lost 6 bases and 7 bases respectively, with 21 bases between them. CDR3 size: 15 residues. CDR3 in DNA: TGTGCCAGTAGCTTTAACAGATTTACAGAGAGTGGCTACACCTTC. Translated: CASSFNRFTESGYTF.

This chain connects TRBV19 to TRBJ2-2; 8 bases agree with TRBD2. J was trimmed by 1 base and V by 6 bases; bases with no gene match: 10. Germline-derived CDR1 and CDR2 are LNHDA and SQIVND (reference sequence). This CDR3 is built from 17 residues. Here the CDR3 DNA reads TGTGCCAGTAGGGCCTCCCCGGGAGGGATGAACACCGGGGAGCTGTTTTTT. Translating it yields CASRASPGGMNTGELFF.

The chain joins TRBV4-1 to TRBJ1-1, with D unclear. CDR3 length equals 19 residues. V lost 2 bases and J lost 4, with 26 bases in between. CDR1 and CDR2 from the germline V gene are MGHRA and YSYEKL. CDR3 in amino acids: CASSQRIVPPYEVITEAFF. In DNA form, the CDR3 reads TGCGCCAGCAGCCAACGAATCGTACCCCCATATGAGGTAATCACTGAAGCTTTCTTT.